The present TCR beta chain was sequenced within a study of blood T cell repertoires in COVID-19. Across the whole study: Sites in the United States, Italy and Spain provided acute and convalescent COVID-19 samples. T cells, B-cell-depleted T cells, or PBMCs provided the cDNA or gDNA that served as material.

The trim removed 3 bases at V and 8 bases at J, leaving 9 bases unmatched. In germline, CDR1 is SGHNT, CDR2 YENEEA. The CDR3 has 15 residues. Seattle's enrolled individuals joined amid active infection and were then monitored longitudinally. In the original processing: Amplification of reference gene primers provided the estimated nucleated cell counts. Libraries were prepared by immunoSEQ multiplex PCR; TCRdb keeps only in-frame clonotypes and omits some of them. V, J and clone size were drawn from that table, and D and trimming were deduced from the DNA. The sample holds 140,000 to 150,000 clones, around 85% seen once.

The clonotype originates from a woman aged 55-75 years with COVID-19, enrolled during active disease. Sequencing was performed on peripheral blood. The V call is TRBV11-3, the J call TRBJ2-1; 8 nucleotides align to TRBD2. CDR3 DNA: TGTGCCAGCAGCTTTTACGGGGGGGCTACAGATGAGCAGTTCTTC. This encodes CASSFYGGATDEQFF.